This entry concerns a single T cell receptor (beta chain). Germline V gene data show CDR1 as KGHDR and CDR2 as SFDVKD. The CDR3 runs to 13 residues. Trimming left V 4 bases short and J 8 bases short, with 13 bases between. This sample was included in a study of blood T cell repertoires in COVID-19. Some clones are missing from TCRdb's copy, which holds only in-frame ones; the method was immunoSEQ multiplex PCR. The sample includes approximately 110,000 clones, about 94% seen only once; the top ten take 2.1%. Sequenced material: peripheral blood. The chain recombines TRBV24-1 with TRBJ1-2, with D hard to call. This sequence was found in a man aged 45 to 65 with COVID-19, enrolled during active disease. In DNA, the CDR3 is TGTGCCACCAGTGACCGTCACTCATTGGGCTACACCTTC. Its protein is CATSDRHSLGYTF.